The 13 T cell receptor beta chains listed next were all sequenced from one sample in a study of cytomegalovirus exposure and HLA in healthy donors. In the PCR, 60 Vbeta and 13 Jbeta primers were used. Sequencing was performed with immunoSEQ multiplex PCR; in TCRdb, only in-frame clones are kept and a portion is missing. The sample records about 50,000 clones, around 82% being singletons. The sample consisted of PBMCs. The receptors come from a man younger than 40 in good health and CMV-seropositive.

The chain links TRBV7-9 to TRBJ1-5; 8 bases fit TRBD1. The V and J ends lost 0 bases and 3 bases, in that order; junction bases with no gene match: 4. CDR3 length: 16 amino acids. The germline gives CDR1 SEHNR, CDR2 FQNEAQ (reference sequence). In nucleotides, the CDR3 is TGTGCCAGCAGCTTAGCGGACAGGGATGACAATCAGCCCCAGCATTTT. It specifies CASSLADRDDNQPQHF.

V and J are TRBV18 and TRBJ2-1; 9 bases map to TRBD1. Germline V lookup: CDR1 KGHSH, CDR2 LQKENI. V shed 3 bases, J shed 2 bases, and the junction held 5 bases outside the gene matches. This CDR3 contains 16 residues. The CDR3 DNA reads TGTGCCAGCTCACCTACTTACAGGGGGCCCTACAATGAGCAGTTCTTC. This gives the protein CASSPTYRGPYNEQFF.

The V gene is TRBV27, the J gene TRBJ1-5; the D gene is possibly TRBD1 (6 bases). CDR3 length: 14 amino acids. In germline, CDR1 is MNHEY, CDR2 SMNVEV (reference sequence). Deletions cut 2 bases from V and 5 bases from J, with 10 bases between. The CDR3 DNA reads as TGTGCCAGCAGTTTACTGGCAGGGGATCAGCCCCAGCATTTT. Amino acid sequence: CASSLLAGDQPQHF.

V is TRBV13 and J is TRBJ2-2, with 10 bases matching TRBD2. The CDR3 extends over 16 amino acids. CDR1 is PRHDT, CDR2 FYEKMQ, per germline (reference sequence). V lost 0 bases and J lost 4; bases outside the gene matches: 2. The DNA for the CDR3 is TGTGCCAGCAGCTTAGGACTAGCGGGGACCACCGGGGAGCTGTTTTTT. Amino acids: CASSLGLAGTTGELFF. The variable domain in full, completed from reference TRBV13 and TRBJ2-2, reads AAGVIQSPRHLIKEKRETATLKCYPIPRHDTVYWYQQGPGQDPQFLISFYEKMQSDKGSIPDRFSAQQFSDYHSELNMSSLELGDSALYFCASSLGLAGTTGELFFGEGSRLTVL.

The chain is built from TRBV7-4 and TRBJ1-5, with 8 positions matching TRBD1. V shed 2 bases, J shed 6 bases, and the junction held 9 bases outside the gene matches. The CDR3 totals 16 residues. Germline V gene sequence: CDR1 SGHVT, CDR2 SQSDAQ. CDR3 residues: CASSLRTGWLGQPQHF. The CDR3 DNA follows: TGTGCCAGCAGCTTACGGACAGGGTGGTTAGGTCAGCCCCAGCATTTT.

J is TRBJ2-1 and V is TRBV11-3, with 14 bases matching TRBD2. V shed 4 bases, J shed 6 bases, and the junction held 8 bases outside the gene matches. Germline V lookup: CDR1 SGHNT, CDR2 YENEEA. The CDR3 length is 17 residues. The CDR3 is CASSSTSGGADANEQFF. The CDR3 DNA sequence: TGTGCCAGCAGCTCGACTAGCGGGGGGGCCGACGCCAATGAGCAGTTCTTC.

The rearrangement links TRBV5-6 to TRBJ2-1; 9 nucleotides align to TRBD2. The V gene end was trimmed by 1 base and the J gene end by 3 bases; junction bases not matched to a gene: 2. Germline loops: CDR1 SGHDT, CDR2 YYEEEE. The CDR3 totals 15 residues. The CDR3 region has the DNA TGTGCCAGCAGCTTGCGGCGGGGGGGCTACAATGAGCAGTTCTTC. This encodes CASSLRRGGYNEQFF. Full variable domain (remainder filled in from reference TRBV5-6 and TRBJ2-1): DAGVTQSPTHLIKTRGQQVTLRCSPKSGHDTVSWYQQALGQGPQFIFQYYEEEERQRGNFPDRFSGHQFPNYSSELNVNALLLGDSALYLCASSLRRGGYNEQFFGPGTRLTVL.

This clone was recorded a few times. CDR3 coding DNA: TGTGCCAGCAGCCAAGTTAGCGGGGGGCAAGAGACCCAGTACTTC. Amino acid sequence: CASSQVSGGQETQYF. The chain employs TRBV4-2 and TRBJ2-5; 10 bases match TRBD2. Germline V gene data show CDR1 as LGHNA and CDR2 as YNFKEQ. This CDR3 region has 15 residues. V shed 1 base, J shed 2 bases, and the junction held 1 base outside the gene matches.

The sample holds one count of this clone. The rearrangement links TRBV6-5 to TRBJ2-1, with 9 bases identical to TRBD2. This CDR3 spans 15 amino acids. The junction had 6 bases not matched to a gene; V was cut back by 5 bases and J by 4 bases. CDR1 MNHEY and CDR2 SVGAGI come from the germline V gene. The CDR3 nucleotides read TGTGCCAGCAGTCGAGGCGGGGGGGCTTACAATGAGCAGTTCTTC. It is translated as CASSRGGGAYNEQFF.

This chain joins TRBV29-1 and TRBJ1-1, with 8 bases identical to TRBD1. Germline CDR1 reads SQVTM; CDR2 reads ANQGSEA. The CDR3 spans 15 residues. V was pared by 2 bases and J by 1 base, with 6 bases of the junction left unmatched. The CDR3 sequence is CSVEKEGTGNTEAFF. The CDR3 DNA reads TGCAGCGTTGAAAAGGAAGGGACAGGGAACACTGAAGCTTTCTTT.

This chain uses TRBV7-9 with TRBJ2-2; 8 nucleotides align to TRBD2. CDR1 SEHNR and CDR2 FQNEAQ come from the germline V gene (reference sequence). V shed 5 bases, J shed 4 bases, and the junction held 9 bases outside the gene matches. This CDR3 has 16 amino acids. CDR3 in amino acids: CASSPPTGGLTGELFF. For the CDR3, the DNA is TGTGCCAGCAGCCCCCCGACGGGGGGGCTCACCGGGGAGCTGTTTTTT.

The chain employs TRBV29-1 and TRBJ2-1; the D gene is possibly TRBD1 (5 bases). The V end lost 5 bases, the J end lost 7 bases, and 12 bases lay between the germline ends. Germline V gene lookup returns CDR1 SQVTM and CDR2 ANQGSEA. There are 12 residues in the CDR3. The CDR3 reads CSVNRQFNEQFF. CDR3 coding DNA: TGCAGCGTTAATCGACAGTTTAATGAGCAGTTCTTC.

This chain joins TRBV28 and TRBJ1-6; D is undetermined. Germline V gives CDR1 MDHEN, CDR2 SYDVKM. Trimming stripped 5 bases from V and 6 bases from J, with 14 bases between. The CDR3 covers 15 residues. The CDR3 bases are TGTGCCAGCAGTCCTCTCATCTTGGCTAATTCACCCCTCCACTTT. It codes for CASSPLILANSPLHF.